Presented here are 5 T cell receptor beta chains from one specimen sequenced in a study of blood T cells in healthy people across ages. A second PCR, run for about 6 to 11 cycles, used a sample-barcoded 5' primer plus a J-beta primer mix. MiXCR, applied by TCRdb to the 5' RACE reads, yields one record per CDR3 protein. The sample records under 1,000,000 distinct CDR3 sequences, about half being singletons. The sequencing sample was made of blood. The receptors come from an elderly man in good health.

The chain uses TRBV2 and TRBJ2-1; 9 bases are shared with TRBD1. Germline-derived CDR1 and CDR2 are SNHLY and FYNNEI. The CDR3 covers 15 residues. J lost 2 bases, V lost 3 bases, and 2 bases had no gene match. The CDR3 here is CASSEWDRAYNEQFF. DNA of the CDR3: TGTGCCAGCAGTGAGTGGGACAGGGCCTACAATGAGCAGTTCTTC.

The genes are TRBV4-2 and TRBJ2-7; 8 bases align to TRBD2. Germline V gene lookup returns CDR1 LGHNA and CDR2 YNFKEQ. The V and J ends lost 3 bases and 4 bases, in that order; junction bases with no gene match: 14. This CDR3 contains 17 residues. Written as DNA, the CDR3 is TGTGCCAGCAGCCAGGGAGGTCTACTAGCGGAGTCGTACGAGCAGTACTTC. As protein: CASSQGGLLAESYEQYF.

This clonotype has a handful of counts. The chain combines TRBV28 with TRBJ1-1; TRBD1 aligns across 10 bases. The CDR3 spans 14 residues. The germline V gene encodes CDR1 MDHEN and CDR2 SYDVKM. V trimming: 8 bases; J trimming: 7 bases; junction bases outside the gene matches: 10. The CDR3 DNA follows: TGTGCCAGCCTCGAGACAGGGGGCCCAAATGAAGCTTTCTTT. Translated: CASLETGGPNEAFF.

This clonotype turned up a few times. This sequence joins TRBV7-2 and TRBJ2-7; 12 bases line up with TRBD2. The germline V gene has CDR1 SGHTA and CDR2 FQGNSA. Losses at the gene ends were 2 bases for V and 7 bases for J; bases not matched to a gene: 6. CDR3 size: 15 residues. The CDR3 DNA sequence: TGTGCCAGCAGCTTATCACTAGCGGGAGGATGGGAGCAGTACTTC. Its protein is CASSLSLAGGWEQYF.

This clonotype has only a few counts. The CDR3 protein is CASSGKPRDSSGANVLTF. The CDR3, as DNA: TGTGCCAGCAGCGGAAAGCCCCGGGACAGCTCTGGGGCCAACGTCCTGACTTTC. The chain uses TRBV7-3 and TRBJ2-6; 7 bases are shared with TRBD1. CDR3 length: 18 residues. Losses at the gene ends were 5 bases for V and 0 bases for J; bases not matched to a gene: 10. Germline V CDR1 and CDR2: SGHTA, FQGTGA.